These T cell receptor beta chains were read from a single sample in a study of blood T cell repertoires in COVID-19. Repertoires were generated with immunoSEQ multiplex PCR, while TCRdb's copy carries only in-frame clones and drops some. The table has about 55,000 clones, about nine tenths seen once. Input material: peripheral blood. The origin of the receptors is a man in his 60s with active COVID-19. Each CDR3 is given with its conserved first and last residue. Fields, in order: J gene, D gene, clone size, V gene, CDR3 DNA, CDR3 protein. The D gene is left open where the match is weak. Clone sizes are given selectively: once, few, many, or a class where the clone is expanded.

j_gene: TRBJ2-3; d_gene: TRBD2; abundance: few; v_gene: TRBV5-1; CDR3nt: TGCGCCAGCAGCTTGATGGGACTAGCGTATTCTCTAGATACGCAGTATTTT; CDR3aa: CASSLMGLAYSLDTQYF
j_gene: TRBJ1-1; d_gene: NA; abundance: NA; v_gene: TRBV5-1; CDR3nt: TGCGCCAGCAGCCAATCCCTGGGCTCGAACACTGAAGCTTTCTTT; CDR3aa: CASSQSLGSNTEAFF
j_gene: TRBJ2-7; d_gene: NA; abundance: NA; v_gene: TRBV11-3; CDR3nt: TGTGCCAGCAGCTTAGTGGGAGGATACGAGCAGTACTTC; CDR3aa: CASSLVGGYEQYF
j_gene: TRBJ2-7; d_gene: NA; abundance: NA; v_gene: TRBV4-1; CDR3nt: TGCGCCAGCAGCCAAGATGAGGGGGCGGGACGGGAGCAGTACTTC; CDR3aa: CASSQDEGAGREQYF
j_gene: TRBJ2-7; d_gene: NA; abundance: NA; v_gene: TRBV3-1/TRBV3-2; CDR3nt: TGTGCCAGCAGCCAAGTGGCGGAGGGCGCCTACGAGCAGTACTTC; CDR3aa: CASSQVAEGAYEQYF
j_gene: TRBJ1-1; d_gene: TRBD1; abundance: NA; v_gene: TRBV4-1; CDR3nt: TGCGCCAGCAGCCAAGACAGGACAGGGGCCTTTTCGGAAGCTTTCTTT; CDR3aa: CASSQDRTGAFSEAFF
j_gene: TRBJ2-3; d_gene: TRBD2; abundance: NA; v_gene: TRBV19; CDR3nt: TGTGCCAGTAGTTCCACGATAGCGGGAGGGCCCTCTGGAACAGATACGCAGTATTTT; CDR3aa: CASSSTIAGGPSGTDTQYF
j_gene: TRBJ1-5; d_gene: TRBD1; abundance: NA; v_gene: TRBV6-2/TRBV6-3; CDR3nt: TGTGCCAGCAGTTTCTCGAGAGGGACAGACAATCAGCCCCAGCATTTT; CDR3aa: CASSFSRGTDNQPQHF
j_gene: TRBJ2-7; d_gene: TRBD2; abundance: NA; v_gene: TRBV25-1; CDR3nt: TGTGCCAGCAGTGAATGGGGAGCGGGACCCTCCTACGAGCAGTACTTC; CDR3aa: CASSEWGAGPSYEQYF
j_gene: TRBJ2-3; d_gene: TRBD2; abundance: NA; v_gene: TRBV11-2; CDR3nt: TGTGCCAGCAGCTTAGCCGGGAGGAGGGGAGATACGCAGTATTTT; CDR3aa: CASSLAGRRGDTQYF
j_gene: TRBJ1-2; d_gene: NA; abundance: NA; v_gene: TRBV25-1; CDR3nt: TGTGCCAGCAGTGAATGGGGCCTTAACTATGGCTACACCTTC; CDR3aa: CASSEWGLNYGYTF
j_gene: TRBJ2-3; d_gene: TRBD2; abundance: NA; v_gene: TRBV6-1; CDR3nt: TGTGCCAGCAGTGAGACTAGCGGGAGGGGAGATACGCAGTATTTT; CDR3aa: CASSETSGRGDTQYF
j_gene: TRBJ2-2; d_gene: TRBD2; abundance: NA; v_gene: TRBV4-1; CDR3nt: TGCGCCAGCAGCCAAGATCACGCGGGGGTGAACACCGGGGAGCTGTTTTTT; CDR3aa: CASSQDHAGVNTGELFF
j_gene: TRBJ1-2; d_gene: NA; abundance: once; v_gene: TRBV19; CDR3nt: TGTGCCAGTAGCAGGGTGGTAGACTATGGCTACACCTTC; CDR3aa: CASSRVVDYGYTF
j_gene: TRBJ1-2; d_gene: NA; abundance: once; v_gene: TRBV29-1; CDR3nt: TGCAGCGTTGACCTCCTCGGGGTGGATGGCTACACCTTC; CDR3aa: CSVDLLGVDGYTF
j_gene: TRBJ2-3; d_gene: TRBD2; abundance: NA; v_gene: TRBV25-1; CDR3nt: TGTGCCAGCAGTGTAAGCGGGAGCCCCGGGGATACGCAGTATTTT; CDR3aa: CASSVSGSPGDTQYF
j_gene: TRBJ1-5; d_gene: NA; abundance: NA; v_gene: TRBV5-3; CDR3nt: TGTGCCAGAAGCTTGGGGGCACCTTTTAGCAATCAGCCCCAGCATTTT; CDR3aa: CARSLGAPFSNQPQHF
j_gene: TRBJ2-1; d_gene: TRBD2; abundance: NA; v_gene: TRBV7-8; CDR3nt: TGTGCCAGCAGACCTATCAGCGGGAGAGGGTACAATGAGCAGTTCTTC; CDR3aa: CASRPISGRGYNEQFF
j_gene: TRBJ1-3; d_gene: NA; abundance: NA; v_gene: TRBV30; CDR3nt: TGTGCCTGGAGTCTCAGATCTGGAAACACCATATATTTT; CDR3aa: CAWSLRSGNTIYF
j_gene: TRBJ2-2; d_gene: TRBD1; abundance: NA; v_gene: TRBV9; CDR3nt: TGTGCCAGCAACAACCGGGCAGGGGGAAATACCGGGGAGCTGTTTTTT; CDR3aa: CASNNRAGGNTGELFF
j_gene: TRBJ2-7; d_gene: TRBD1; abundance: NA; v_gene: TRBV19; CDR3nt: TGTGCCAGTAGAACCGGGACAGTCTCCTACGAGCAGTACTTC; CDR3aa: CASRTGTVSYEQYF
j_gene: TRBJ2-3; d_gene: NA; abundance: NA; v_gene: TRBV2; CDR3nt: TGTGCCAGCAGTGAAGTCTTAGTGGAGTATTTT; CDR3aa: CASSEVLVEYF
j_gene: TRBJ2-1; d_gene: TRBD2; abundance: NA; v_gene: TRBV27; CDR3nt: TGTGCCAGCAGCTTGCTCCCGAGCGGGAGGGCCGGTGGAATCAATGAGCAGTTCTTC; CDR3aa: CASSLLPSGRAGGINEQFF
j_gene: TRBJ1-4; d_gene: TRBD1; abundance: once; v_gene: TRBV15; CDR3nt: TGTGCCACCAGCAGAGGACAGGGTGGTGAAAAACTGTTTTTT; CDR3aa: CATSRGQGGEKLFF
j_gene: TRBJ2-5; d_gene: TRBD2; abundance: NA; v_gene: TRBV5-1; CDR3nt: TGCGCCAGCAGGTGGGGACTAGCAGAAGAGACCCAGTACTTC; CDR3aa: CASRWGLAEETQYF
j_gene: TRBJ1-2; d_gene: NA; abundance: NA; v_gene: TRBV30; CDR3nt: TGTGCCTGGAGGTCAGGGGTAGAAGGCTACACCTTC; CDR3aa: CAWRSGVEGYTF
j_gene: TRBJ2-3; d_gene: NA; abundance: NA; v_gene: TRBV11-3; CDR3nt: TGTGCCAGCAGCTTGCGACAAAACACAGATACGCAGTATTTT; CDR3aa: CASSLRQNTDTQYF
j_gene: TRBJ2-1; d_gene: NA; abundance: once; v_gene: TRBV27; CDR3nt: TGTGCCAGCAGTTTGAGGCAGGGCTCCTACAATGAGCAGTTCTTC; CDR3aa: CASSLRQGSYNEQFF
j_gene: TRBJ2-7; d_gene: TRBD2; abundance: NA; v_gene: TRBV13; CDR3nt: TGTGCCAGCAGCTTATCCCGGGCGGGGGGGGCAACCTACGAGCAGTACTTC; CDR3aa: CASSLSRAGGATYEQYF
j_gene: TRBJ1-2; d_gene: NA; abundance: few; v_gene: TRBV6-1; CDR3nt: TGTGCCAGCAGTGAAGCGTTCTACTATGGCTACACCTTC; CDR3aa: CASSEAFYYGYTF
j_gene: TRBJ1-2; d_gene: NA; abundance: NA; v_gene: TRBV29-1; CDR3nt: TGCAGCGTTGGGCATTCTAACTATGGCTACACCTTC; CDR3aa: CSVGHSNYGYTF
j_gene: TRBJ2-1; d_gene: TRBD2; abundance: NA; v_gene: TRBV9; CDR3nt: TGTGCCAGCAGCGGCACTCAGGGCCCATCTACTAGCGGGAGGGCCGCGGGTGAGCAGTTCTTC; CDR3aa: CASSGTQGPSTSGRAAGEQFF
j_gene: TRBJ1-2; d_gene: TRBD1; abundance: NA; v_gene: TRBV7-3; CDR3nt: TGTGCCAGCAGCTTACAGGGGGCGCGGGGCTACACCTTC; CDR3aa: CASSLQGARGYTF
j_gene: TRBJ2-3; d_gene: NA; abundance: NA; v_gene: TRBV9; CDR3nt: TGTGCCAGCAGCGTAGATGCCCGGGGCACAGATACGCAGTATTTT; CDR3aa: CASSVDARGTDTQYF
j_gene: TRBJ1-6; d_gene: NA; abundance: few; v_gene: TRBV5-1; CDR3nt: TGCGCCAGCAGCTTGGGACAGAAGCCCTATAATTCACCCCTCCACTTT; CDR3aa: CASSLGQKPYNSPLHF
j_gene: TRBJ2-7; d_gene: NA; abundance: NA; v_gene: TRBV18; CDR3nt: TGTGCCAGCTCCGTGACAGCCGCCTCCTACGAGCAGTACTTC; CDR3aa: CASSVTAASYEQYF
j_gene: TRBJ1-2; d_gene: NA; abundance: few; v_gene: TRBV7-2; CDR3nt: TGTGCCAGCAGCTCCAGGGTTCTAACCTATGGCTACACCTTC; CDR3aa: CASSSRVLTYGYTF
j_gene: TRBJ1-5; d_gene: TRBD1; abundance: NA; v_gene: TRBV28; CDR3nt: TGTGCCAGCAGGTGGACAGGGCCATTACCCTATAGCAATCAGCCCCAGCATTTT; CDR3aa: CASRWTGPLPYSNQPQHF
j_gene: TRBJ1-1; d_gene: NA; abundance: NA; v_gene: TRBV19; CDR3nt: TGTGCCAGTAGTACAAGGAGGATCTCAGGCACTGAAGCTTTCTTT; CDR3aa: CASSTRRISGTEAFF
j_gene: TRBJ1-1; d_gene: NA; abundance: NA; v_gene: TRBV10-1; CDR3nt: TGCGCCAGCAGTGAGTCGGCAGGAAGAGAAAAAGCTTTCTTT; CDR3aa: CASSESAGREKAFF
j_gene: TRBJ1-2; d_gene: TRBD1; abundance: NA; v_gene: TRBV12-3/TRBV12-4; CDR3nt: TGTGCCAGCAGGGCGGGACAGGCCTATGGCTACACCTTC; CDR3aa: CASRAGQAYGYTF
j_gene: TRBJ2-1; d_gene: TRBD2; abundance: NA; v_gene: TRBV9; CDR3nt: TGTGCCAGTGATCTAGCGGGAGTCCGTAGCAATGAGCAGTTCTTC; CDR3aa: CASDLAGVRSNEQFF
j_gene: TRBJ2-5; d_gene: TRBD2; abundance: NA; v_gene: TRBV27; CDR3nt: TGTGCCAGCAGTTCGGGACTAGCGGGGAACCAAGAGACCCAGTACTTC; CDR3aa: CASSSGLAGNQETQYF
j_gene: TRBJ2-2; d_gene: NA; abundance: NA; v_gene: TRBV21-1; CDR3nt: TGTGCCAGCAGCCCCCGGGACAGGGGGACCGGGGAGCTGTTTTTT; CDR3aa: CASSPRDRGTGELFF
j_gene: TRBJ2-5; d_gene: NA; abundance: NA; v_gene: TRBV7-6; CDR3nt: TGTGCCAGCAGCTTAGCGCGCGGGGGCGGAGAGACCCAGTACTTC; CDR3aa: CASSLARGGGETQYF
j_gene: TRBJ2-2; d_gene: TRBD2; abundance: NA; v_gene: TRBV10-1; CDR3nt: TGCGCCAGCAGTCCCTCTAGCGGAGGGAACACCGGGGAGCTGTTTTTT; CDR3aa: CASSPSSGGNTGELFF
j_gene: TRBJ2-7; d_gene: TRBD2; abundance: few; v_gene: TRBV7-6; CDR3nt: TGTGCCAGCAGCTTAGGCTCCGGGGGGACCCACGAGCAGTACTTC; CDR3aa: CASSLGSGGTHEQYF
j_gene: TRBJ2-1; d_gene: TRBD2; abundance: NA; v_gene: TRBV19; CDR3nt: TGTGCCAGTAGTATTGGAGCGGGACCCCATGAGCAGTTCTTC; CDR3aa: CASSIGAGPHEQFF
j_gene: TRBJ2-7; d_gene: TRBD2; abundance: NA; v_gene: TRBV10-3; CDR3nt: TGTGCCATCGAAGGACTAGCATTGAACCCCTACGAGCAGTACTTC; CDR3aa: CAIEGLALNPYEQYF